Following are 30 T cell receptor beta chains from one sample sequenced in a study of T cell changes during pregnancy in multiple sclerosis. Assay used: immunoSEQ multiplex PCR; TCRdb lists only in-frame clones, some missing. The profile shows some 30,000 clones, over 75% of them singletons. This specimen was CD8+ T cells from peripheral blood mononuclear cells, taken in the second trimester of pregnancy. The receptors come from a female donor with multiple sclerosis, enrolled in a pregnancy study.

The V call is TRBV27, the J call TRBJ2-5, with D perhaps TRBD1 (5 bases). The CDR3 contains 18 residues. V was pared by 2 bases and J by 1 base, with 20 bases between. From germline, CDR1 is MNHEY and CDR2 SMNVEV (reference sequence). The CDR3 DNA is TGTGCCAGCAGTTTAAGGCTGGGGCACCGTCACCTCCAAGAGACCCAGTACTTC. It encodes CASSLRLGHRHLQETQYF.

This chain joins TRBV4-1 and TRBJ1-5; 8 bases align to TRBD1. V dropped 0 bases and J dropped 7; count of bases not matched to a gene: 5. Germline assignment: CDR1 MGHRA and CDR2 YSYEKL. This CDR3 has 15 residues. The CDR3 spells CASSQERQGRQPQHF. The CDR3 DNA reads TGCGCCAGCAGCCAAGAGAGACAGGGGAGACAGCCCCAGCATTTT.

V and J are TRBV27 and TRBJ1-5; a possible D gene is TRBD1 (6 bases). Trimming left V 5 bases short and J 0 bases short, with 14 bases between. Germline CDR1 reads MNHEY; CDR2 reads SMNVEV (reference sequence). This CDR3 is 16 amino acids long. CDR3 in amino acids: CASSPIGGGSNQPQHF. The CDR3, as DNA: TGTGCCAGCAGTCCAATAGGGGGTGGTAGCAATCAGCCCCAGCATTTT.

This clone was detected only once. The chain joins TRBV19 to TRBJ1-1; D gene unclear. This CDR3 spans 14 amino acids. The V end lost 5 bases, the J end lost 5 bases, and 15 bases lay between the germline ends. CDR1 and CDR2 (germline): LNHDA, SQIVND (reference sequence). Written as DNA, the CDR3 is TGTGCCAGTAGTCTCGGCCCAACGGGAACTGAAGCTTTCTTT. Protein: CASSLGPTGTEAFF.

The chain has TRBV6-1 and TRBJ2-7; possible D gene TRBD1, 6 bases. Germline V gene data show CDR1 as MNHNS and CDR2 as SASEGT. Trimming pared 6 bases from V and 4 bases from J, leaving 13 bases between. This CDR3 has 13 residues. The CDR3, as DNA: TGTGCCAGCAGCCCGGGACAAGTTTACGAGCAGTACTTC. Its protein is CASSPGQVYEQYF.

This rearrangement joins TRBV28 to TRBJ2-7, with 7 bases that match TRBD1. Looked up from germline, CDR1 is MDHEN and CDR2 is SYDVKM. The CDR3 consists of 15 residues. J was trimmed by 5 bases and V by 4 bases; bases with no gene match: 11. Here the CDR3 reads CASSSKQGYLDEQYF. CDR3 nucleotides: TGTGCCAGCAGTTCGAAACAGGGGTACCTCGACGAGCAGTACTTC. Complete variable domain (other parts from reference TRBV28 and TRBJ2-7): DVKVTQSSRYLVKRTGEKVFLECVQDMDHENMFWYRQDPGLGLRLIYFSYDVKMKEKGDIPEGYSVSREKKERFSLILESASTNQTSMYLCASSSKQGYLDEQYFGPGTRLTVT.

J is TRBJ2-1 and V is TRBV18; 12 positions match TRBD2. The CDR3 has 15 amino acids. Germline V lookup: CDR1 KGHSH, CDR2 LQKENI. V lost 6 bases, J lost 6 bases, and 6 bases stayed unmatched. CDR3 sequence: CASSRLAGGRNEQFF. As DNA, the CDR3 is TGTGCCAGCTCCCGCCTAGCGGGAGGGCGCAATGAGCAGTTCTTC. The entire variable domain, with the rest obtained from reference TRBV18 and TRBJ2-1, is as follows: NAGVMQNPRHLVRRRGQEARLRCSPMKGHSHVYWYRQLPEEGLKFMVYLQKENIIDESGMPKERFSAEFPKEGPSILRIQQVVRGDSAAYFCASSRLAGGRNEQFFGPGTRLTVL.

J is TRBJ2-2 and V is TRBV5-1, with D uncertain. Trimming left V 0 bases short and J 3 bases short, with 9 bases between. Germline loops: CDR1 SGHRS, CDR2 YFSETQ. The CDR3 loop spans 15 amino acids. The CDR3 DNA is TGCGCCAGCAGCTTGGACTTGTGGTACACCGGGGAGCTGTTTTTT. Translated: CASSLDLWYTGELFF.

The CDR3 DNA sequence: TGCGCCAGCAGCCAAGGGACAGACTCCTACGAGCAGTACTTC. Its protein product is CASSQGTDSYEQYF. The rearrangement uses TRBV4-1 and TRBJ2-7, with a tentative D call TRBD1 (6 bases). The CDR3 runs to 14 residues. Between the trimmed V and J ends, which lost 1 base and 0 bases, there was a span of 7 bases. Per the germline V gene, CDR1 is MGHRA and CDR2 is YSYEKL.

This clone is classed as medium-sized. The chain links TRBV5-1 to TRBJ2-5; TRBD1 matches 7 bases. In germline, CDR1 is SGHRS, CDR2 YFSETQ. The CDR3 has 15 residues. V lost 4 bases to trimming and J lost 3 bases; unmatched junction nucleotides: 9. For the CDR3, the DNA is TGCGCCAGCAGCCCCCTACAGGGGATGGAAGAGACCCAGTACTTC. This encodes CASSPLQGMEETQYF.

This clone was seen a handful of times. An end of the junction does not agree with germline; a read error may underlie this. This CDR3 is CASSLSDPQCF. The CDR3, as DNA: TGTGCCAGCAGCTTAAGCGACCCCCAGTGTTTT. The chain links TRBV7-9 to TRBJ2-3; unclear D gene. There are 11 residues in the CDR3. Germline values: CDR1 SEHNR, CDR2 FQNEAQ (reference sequence).

This sequence joins TRBV5-4 and TRBJ2-2; 13 positions match TRBD2. CDR1 is SGHNT and CDR2 is YYREEE in the germline V gene (reference sequence). The CDR3 extends over 16 amino acids. V dropped 4 bases and J dropped 5; count of bases not matched to a gene: 5. CDR3 sequence (DNA): TGTGCCAGCAGCGGCGGACTAGCGGGGGAGACCGGGGAGCTGTTTTTT. Translated: CASSGGLAGETGELFF. The full variable domain, completed using reference TRBV5-4 and TRBJ2-2, is ETGVTQSPTHLIKTRGQQVTLRCSSQSGHNTVSWYQQALGQGPQFIFQYYREEENGRGNFPPRFSGLQFPNYSSELNVNALELDDSALYLCASSGGLAGETGELFFGEGSRLTVL.

This CDR3 is CASSSGTSGYEQYF. The DNA of the CDR3 is TGTGCCAGCAGCTCCGGGACTAGTGGGTACGAGCAGTACTTC. The chain employs TRBV5-5 and TRBJ2-7; 8 bases are shared with TRBD2. The CDR3 consists of 14 residues. Germline V gene lookup returns CDR1 SGHKS and CDR2 YYEKEE (reference sequence). J lost 4 bases, V lost 3 bases, and 6 bases had no gene match.

The chain combines TRBV4-2 with TRBJ2-7; TRBD2 might be the D (5 bases). The CDR3 has 16 residues. V lost 1 base to trimming and J lost 5 bases, with 18 bases between them. CDR1 is LGHNA, CDR2 YNFKEQ, per germline. In nucleotides, the CDR3 is TGTGCCAGCAGCCAAGTAGATCTAGAAGTCGGGGACGAGCAGTACTTC. Protein: CASSQVDLEVGDEQYF.

This chain uses TRBV9 with TRBJ2-7; TRBD1 agrees at 7 bases. The CDR3 loop spans 13 amino acids. Per germline, CDR1 SGDLS and CDR2 YYNGEE. The trim removed 3 bases at V and 2 bases at J, leaving 2 bases unmatched. The CDR3 DNA follows: TGTGCCAGCAGCGCCGGGACAGCCTACGAGCAGTACTTC. Protein product: CASSAGTAYEQYF.

CDR3 sequence: CASSEALGLAGGPEDYNEQFF. The DNA for the CDR3 is TGTGCCAGCAGTGAAGCGCTTGGGCTAGCGGGAGGGCCGGAGGACTACAATGAGCAGTTCTTC. V is TRBV2 and J is TRBJ2-1; TRBD2 matches 12 bases. CDR3 length equals 21 residues. The V gene end was trimmed by 0 bases and the J gene end by 3 bases; junction bases not matched to a gene: 15. Germline CDR1 reads SNHLY; CDR2 reads FYNNEI.

The V and J genes are TRBV6-5 and TRBJ2-7; 9 positions agree with TRBD2. CDR3 length equals 14 residues. The trim removed 4 bases at V and 1 base at J, leaving 2 bases unmatched. Germline V gene data show CDR1 as MNHEY and CDR2 as SVGAGI. CDR3 protein: CASSSTSGSYEQYF. CDR3 coding DNA: TGTGCCAGCAGTTCAACTAGCGGGTCCTACGAGCAGTACTTC.

The J gene is TRBJ2-3, the V gene TRBV5-6; D is unresolved. The V gene lost 3 bases and the J gene lost 0 bases, with 14 bases spanning the gap. From germline, CDR1 is SGHDT and CDR2 YYEEEE. CDR3 length equals 16 residues. CDR3 in amino acids: CASSSLSQLSTDTQYF. In DNA, the CDR3 is TGTGCCAGCAGCTCCCTTTCCCAACTTAGCACAGATACGCAGTATTTT.

The V gene is TRBV27, the J gene TRBJ2-3, with 7 positions matching TRBD2. The V segment lost 3 bases and the J segment 3 bases; nucleotides outside the gene matches: 9. The CDR3 totals 16 residues. Germline lookup yields CDR1 MNHEY and CDR2 SMNVEV (reference sequence). In nucleotides, the CDR3 is TGTGCCAGCAGTTTGGGGCCGGGAGGTGGGACAGATACGCAGTATTTT. The encoded protein is CASSLGPGGGTDTQYF.

This clone appeared a single time. This rearrangement joins TRBV5-1 to TRBJ2-2, with TRBD2 matching 16 bases. With V trimmed by 4 bases and J by 5 bases, 8 bases remained unmatched. Germline lookup yields CDR1 SGHRS and CDR2 YFSETQ. This CDR3 spans 18 amino acids. CDR3 sequence reads: CASSPGTSGRAGTGELFF. DNA of the CDR3: TGCGCCAGCAGCCCGGGGACTAGCGGGAGGGCCGGGACCGGGGAGCTGTTTTTT. The full variable domain, completed using reference TRBV5-1 and TRBJ2-2, is KAGVTQTPRYLIKTRGQQVTLSCSPISGHRSVSWYQQTPGQGLQFLFEYFSETQRNKGNFPGRFSGRQFSNSRSEMNVSTLELGDSALYLCASSPGTSGRAGTGELFFGEGSRLTVL.

The V and J genes are TRBV4-2 and TRBJ2-1; D might be TRBD2 (7 bases). This CDR3 comprises 14 residues. CDR1 LGHNA and CDR2 YNFKEQ come from the germline V gene. Trimming stripped 7 bases from V and 6 bases from J, with 16 bases between. The DNA of the CDR3 is TGTGCCAGCACCAATAGGGGGGGGAGCAATGAGCAGTTCTTC. This translates into CASTNRGGSNEQFF.

V gene TRBV7-3 combines with J gene TRBJ2-5, with D perhaps matching TRBD1 (5 bases). Trimming took off 1 base at V and 3 bases at J, with 9 bases between the two ends. Germline V gene lookup returns CDR1 SGHTA and CDR2 FQGTGA. The CDR3 consists of 14 residues. CDR3 region: CASSLNGREETQYF. The CDR3 DNA is TGTGCCAGCAGCTTAAATGGCAGGGAAGAGACCCAGTACTTC.

The V and J genes are TRBV10-1 and TRBJ2-3; 10 bases agree with TRBD2. V was clipped by 4 bases and J by 3 bases; unmatched bases: 10. This CDR3 has 17 amino acids. CDR1 is WNHNN, CDR2 SYGVQD, per germline (reference sequence). Here the CDR3 reads CASSGSLAGDWTDTQYF. Here the CDR3 DNA reads TGCGCCAGCAGTGGCAGCCTAGCGGGAGACTGGACAGATACGCAGTATTTT.

This clone was seen more than once but under ten times. J is TRBJ2-2 and V is TRBV28; TRBD2 aligns across 12 bases. V lost 3 bases, J lost 5 bases, and 4 bases stayed unmatched. The V gene's germline CDR1 is MDHEN and CDR2 SYDVKM. The CDR3 runs to 16 residues. As DNA, the CDR3 is TGTGCCAGCAGTTTTTGGACTAGCGGGACTACCGGGGAGCTGTTTTTT. The encoded protein is CASSFWTSGTTGELFF.

The gene calls are TRBV4-3 and TRBJ2-7; 11 bases agree with TRBD1. Germline V gene data show CDR1 as LGHNA and CDR2 as YSLEER. There are 15 residues in the CDR3. The V and J ends lost 5 bases and 2 bases, in that order; junction bases with no gene match: 5. CDR3 region: CASSEGQGGPYEQYF. The CDR3 DNA reads as TGCGCCAGCAGCGAGGGACAGGGGGGTCCCTACGAGCAGTACTTC.

This chain joins TRBV6-1 and TRBJ2-7; 7 bases line up with TRBD1. V was pared by 7 bases and J by 1 base, with 10 bases of the junction left unmatched. Germline CDR1 is MNHNS and CDR2 is SASEGT. CDR3 length: 15 amino acids. The CDR3: CASTRTGVLSYEQYF. DNA for the CDR3: TGTGCCAGCACCAGAACAGGGGTTTTATCCTACGAGCAGTACTTC.

The rearrangement links TRBV19 to TRBJ1-1; unclear D gene. V was cut by 3 bases and J by 1 base, with 12 bases left in between. Germline-derived CDR1 and CDR2 are LNHDA and SQIVND (reference sequence). This CDR3 is built from 15 residues. The CDR3 is CASSIAVGRNTEAFF. CDR3 bases: TGTGCCAGTAGTATCGCAGTGGGCAGGAACACTGAAGCTTTCTTT.

The chain uses TRBV9 and TRBJ1-2; 12 bases fit TRBD1. Looked up from germline, CDR1 is SGDLS and CDR2 is YYNGEE. With 0 bases clipped from V and 8 bases from J, the junction kept 14 bases outside the gene matches. The CDR3 length is 18 residues. This chain's CDR3 is CASSVGNGMGQGAHGYTF. CDR3 nucleotides: TGTGCCAGCAGCGTAGGGAATGGGATGGGACAGGGGGCGCACGGCTACACCTTC. Together with reference TRBV9 and TRBJ1-2, the CDR3 gives the full variable domain: DSGVTQTPKHLITATGQRVTLRCSPRSGDLSVYWYQQSLDQGLQFLIQYYNGEERAKGNILERFSAQQFPDLHSELNLSSLELGDSALYFCASSVGNGMGQGAHGYTFGSGTRLTVV.

The rearrangement joins TRBV2 to TRBJ2-1, with D possibly matching TRBD1 (7 bases). Trimming took off 3 bases at V and 6 bases at J, with 21 bases between the two ends. Germline assignment: CDR1 SNHLY and CDR2 FYNNEI. The CDR3 loop spans 17 amino acids. CDR3 amino acids: CASSEYRDRDSGNEQFF. The CDR3 coding sequence is TGTGCCAGCAGTGAGTACCGCGACAGGGACTCCGGCAATGAGCAGTTCTTC.

The chain uses TRBV28 and TRBJ1-5; perhaps TRBD1 as D (5 bases). Per the germline V gene, CDR1 is MDHEN and CDR2 is SYDVKM. The CDR3 is made up of 13 amino acids. V was shortened by 8 bases and J by 7 bases, with 15 bases between the two germline ends. CDR3 sequence reads: CASGGAGRQPQHF. The CDR3 DNA follows: TGTGCCAGCGGAGGGGCAGGGCGACAGCCCCAGCATTTT.